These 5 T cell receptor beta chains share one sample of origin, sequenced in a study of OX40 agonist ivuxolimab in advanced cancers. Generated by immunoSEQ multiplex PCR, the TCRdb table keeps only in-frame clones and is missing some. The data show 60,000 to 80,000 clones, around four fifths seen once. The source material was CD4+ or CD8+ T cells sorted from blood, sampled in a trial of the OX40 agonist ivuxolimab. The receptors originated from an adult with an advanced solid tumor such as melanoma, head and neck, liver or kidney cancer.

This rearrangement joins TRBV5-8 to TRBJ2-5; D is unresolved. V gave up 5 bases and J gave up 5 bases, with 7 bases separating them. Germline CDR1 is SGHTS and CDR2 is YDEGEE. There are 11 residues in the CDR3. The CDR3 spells CASSLRETQYF. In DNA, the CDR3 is TGTGCCAGCAGTCTTAGGGAGACCCAGTACTTC.

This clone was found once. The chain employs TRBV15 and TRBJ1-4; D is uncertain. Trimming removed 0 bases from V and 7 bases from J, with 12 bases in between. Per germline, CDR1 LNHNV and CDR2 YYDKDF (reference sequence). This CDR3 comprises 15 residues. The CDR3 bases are TGTGCCACCAGCAGAGATCGGCGGTCGGGTGAAAAACTGTTTTTT. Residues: CATSRDRRSGEKLFF.

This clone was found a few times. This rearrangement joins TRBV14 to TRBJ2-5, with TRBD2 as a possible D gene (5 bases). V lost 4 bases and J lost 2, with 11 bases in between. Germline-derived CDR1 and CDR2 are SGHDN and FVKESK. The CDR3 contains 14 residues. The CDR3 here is CASSRNRGQETQYF. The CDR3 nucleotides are TGTGCCAGCAGCCGCAACCGGGGTCAAGAGACCCAGTACTTC. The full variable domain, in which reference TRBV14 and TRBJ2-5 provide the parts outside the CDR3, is EAGVTQFPSHSVIEKGQTVTLRCDPISGHDNLYWYRRVMGKEIKFLLHFVKESKQDESGMPNNRFLAERTGGTYSTLKVQPAELEDSGVYFCASSRNRGQETQYFGPGTRLLVL.

The CDR3 nucleotides are TGTGCCAGCAGCTTCTCCCAGGGGGCGATTGGACTAGCGGGAGGGCAGGTCGGCGAGCAGTACTTC. This encodes CASSFSQGAIGLAGGQVGEQYF. The gene calls are TRBV13 and TRBJ2-5, with TRBD2 matching 15 bases. The J call may be wrong; the DNA end is better matched by TRBJ2-7. Germline values: CDR1 PRHDT, CDR2 FYEKMQ (reference sequence). This CDR3 contains 22 residues.

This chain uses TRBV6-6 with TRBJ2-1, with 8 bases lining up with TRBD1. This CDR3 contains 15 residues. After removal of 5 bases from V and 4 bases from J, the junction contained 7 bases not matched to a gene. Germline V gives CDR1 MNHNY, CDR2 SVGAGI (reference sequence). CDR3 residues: CASSTGQALYNEQFF. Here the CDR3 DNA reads TGTGCCAGCAGTACGGGACAGGCGCTGTACAATGAGCAGTTCTTC.